The sequence of this T cell receptor (beta chain) was determined in a study of shared clonotypes between healthy human individuals. There are 14 residues in the CDR3. V lost 0 bases and J 3 bases, leaving 8 bases between the germline ends. Germline CDR1 reads SGHRS; CDR2 reads YFSETQ. The assay ran at deep level. The team ran DNA from unsorted PBMCs on ten immunoSEQ deep assay plates for sequencing. The assay was immunoSEQ multiplex PCR, and TCRdb's table has in-frame clones only and misses some. The repertoire consists of about 560,000 clones, with about 80% occurring once and the leading ten covering around 11%.

The sample taken for sequencing was PBMCs. This rearrangement joins TRBV5-1 to TRBJ2-3, with D maybe TRBD1 (5 bases). The origin of this receptor is a woman in her 40s in good health. Some clones in this sample may be carry-over from other donors' samples. CDR3 bases: TGCGCCAGCAGCTTGGAGCAGGGAACAGATACGCAGTATTTT. Protein product: CASSLEQGTDTQYF.